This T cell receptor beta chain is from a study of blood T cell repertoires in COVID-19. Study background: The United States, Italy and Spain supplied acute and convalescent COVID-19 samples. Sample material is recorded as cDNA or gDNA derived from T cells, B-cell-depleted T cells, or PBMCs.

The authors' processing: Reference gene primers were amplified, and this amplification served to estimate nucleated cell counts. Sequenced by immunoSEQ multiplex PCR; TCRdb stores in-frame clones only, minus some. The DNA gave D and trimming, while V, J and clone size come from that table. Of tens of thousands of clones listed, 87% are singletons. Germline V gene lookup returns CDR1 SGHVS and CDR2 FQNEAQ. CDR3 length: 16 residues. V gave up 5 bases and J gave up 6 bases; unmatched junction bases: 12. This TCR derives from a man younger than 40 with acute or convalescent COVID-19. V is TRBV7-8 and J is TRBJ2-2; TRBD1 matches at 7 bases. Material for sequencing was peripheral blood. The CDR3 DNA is TGTGCCAGCAGCGACCGGGACAGAGCTTGGTCCGGGGAGCTGTTTTTT. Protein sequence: CASSDRDRAWSGELFF. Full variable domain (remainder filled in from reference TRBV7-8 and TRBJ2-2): GAGVSQSPRYKVAKRGQDVALRCDPISGHVSLFWYQQALGQGPEFLTYFQNEAQLDKSGLPSDRFFAERPEGSVSTLKIQRTQQEDSAVYLCASSDRDRAWSGELFFGEGSRLTVL.